A single sample gave rise to the 13 T cell receptor beta chains below, sequenced in a study of blood T cell repertoires in COVID-19 (TCRdb year 2020). Libraries were prepared through the immunoSEQ multiplex PCR assay. In TCRdb, the immuneACCESS table is reduced to in-frame sequences with V and J assigned. These tables do not hold every clone; where another copy was compared, an unresolved V gene accounts for under half, and the others remain unexplained. The sample table lists 100,000 to 150,000 clones, around 90% of them with a count of one. Approximately 1.5% of the sample is taken by the ten largest. The sample taken for sequencing was peripheral blood. These receptors all stem from a human donor in a cohort sampled during active COVID-19.

The rearrangement links TRBV25-1 to TRBJ2-4, with 10 bases that match TRBD1. CDR1 is MGHDK, CDR2 SYGVNS, per germline. After removal of 2 bases from V and 3 bases from J, the junction contained 7 bases not matched to a gene. The CDR3 is made up of 17 amino acids. This chain's CDR3 is CASSEAGQGIDKNIQYF. DNA for the CDR3: TGTGCCAGCAGTGAAGCGGGACAGGGGATTGACAAAAACATTCAGTACTTC.

CDR3 loop: CASSEMPGQGGYTF. The CDR3 DNA reads TGTGCCAGCAGTGAAATGCCGGGACAGGGAGGCTACACCTTC. The genes are TRBV6-1 and TRBJ1-2; the match to TRBD1 covers 9 bases. V lost 2 bases, J lost 8 bases, and 6 bases stayed unmatched. This CDR3 has 14 residues. The germline gives CDR1 MNHNS, CDR2 SASEGT.

This chain joins TRBV3-1 (or the pseudogene TRBV3-2) and TRBJ2-3; the match to TRBD2 covers 7 bases. Trimming took 4 bases from V and 0 from J; bases not matched to a gene: 7. The CDR3 length is 16 residues. The germline gives CDR1 LGHDT, CDR2 YNNKEL (reference sequence). The CDR3: CASSPRGVLSTDTQYF. For the CDR3, the DNA is TGTGCCAGCAGCCCCCGGGGGGTCTTAAGCACAGATACGCAGTATTTT.

The chain has TRBV3-1 (or the pseudogene TRBV3-2) and TRBJ2-7; a weak D match, TRBD1 (5 bases). Germline V gene lookup returns CDR1 LGHDT and CDR2 YNNKEL (reference sequence). CDR3 length equals 17 residues. V lost 2 bases and J lost 0, with 17 bases in between. CDR3 loop: CASSQYASGPSSYEQYF. CDR3 DNA: TGTGCCAGCAGCCAATACGCTTCAGGGCCTAGCTCCTACGAGCAGTACTTC.

The chain is built from TRBV5-1 and TRBJ1-6; TRBD1 matches at 7 bases. The germline V gene has CDR1 SGHRS and CDR2 YFSETQ. The CDR3 extends over 13 amino acids. Unmatched junction bases numbered 3, after V lost 4 bases and J lost 8 bases. CDR3 in amino acids: CASSLTGDSPLHF. The DNA of the CDR3 is TGCGCCAGCAGCCTTACAGGGGATTCACCCCTCCACTTT. The full variable domain, rest sourced from reference TRBV5-1 and TRBJ1-6, is KAGVTQTPRYLIKTRGQQVTLSCSPISGHRSVSWYQQTPGQGLQFLFEYFSETQRNKGNFPGRFSGRQFSNSRSEMNVSTLELGDSALYLCASSLTGDSPLHFGNGTRLTVT.

V and J are TRBV7-9 and TRBJ2-5; 11 positions agree with TRBD2. Germline V gene sequence: CDR1 SEHNR, CDR2 FQNEAQ (reference sequence). Germline trimming cut 10 bases from V and 5 bases from J; bases unmatched to any gene: 6. This CDR3 region has 13 residues. CDR3 DNA sequence: TGTGCCACCGGGACTAGCGGTGGGGAGACCCAGTACTTC. Protein: CATGTSGGETQYF.

J is TRBJ2-5 and V is TRBV20-1, with no clear D. Germline CDR1 is DFQATT and CDR2 is SNEGSKA (reference sequence). This CDR3 region has 12 residues. Trimming removed 3 bases at V and 3 bases at J, with 8 bases between. The CDR3 here is CSASPLEETQYF. Written as DNA, the CDR3 is TGCAGTGCTAGTCCCCTCGAAGAGACCCAGTACTTC.

This chain uses TRBV4-1 with TRBJ2-5, with TRBD2 matching over 8 bases. With 0 bases clipped from V and 0 bases from J, the junction kept 12 bases outside the gene matches. The CDR3 spans 19 residues. Germline V CDR1 and CDR2: MGHRA, YSYEKL. The CDR3 nucleotides read TGCGCCAGCAGCCAAGATGGGGTAGCGGGGACATCTTACCAAGAGACCCAGTACTTC. Its protein product is CASSQDGVAGTSYQETQYF.

V gene TRBV7-6 combines with J gene TRBJ2-3; possibly TRBD1 for D (5 bases). The CDR3 spans 14 residues. Trimming removed 10 bases at V and 2 bases at J, with 16 bases between. From germline, CDR1 is SGHVS and CDR2 FNYEAQ. DNA of the CDR3: TGTGCCATAGGGGAAGGGCAAAACACAGATACGCAGTATTTT. It yields the protein CAIGEGQNTDTQYF.

The V call is TRBV6-1, the J call TRBJ1-2; D gene unclear. V lost 3 bases to trimming and J lost 7 bases, with 12 bases between them. Germline V lookup: CDR1 MNHNS, CDR2 SASEGT. The CDR3 consists of 13 residues. CDR3 protein: CASSEPSLFGYTF. As DNA, the CDR3 is TGTGCCAGCAGTGAGCCAAGCCTCTTTGGCTACACCTTC.

V is TRBV9 and J is TRBJ2-6, with 9 bases lining up with TRBD2. The CDR3 spans 19 residues. V lost 0 bases and J lost 0; bases outside the gene matches: 7. The germline V gene encodes CDR1 SGDLS and CDR2 YYNGEE. As DNA, the CDR3 is TGTGCCAGCAGCGTAGGTAGGCTAGCGGGGCGCTCTGGGGCCAACGTCCTGACTTTC. Its protein is CASSVGRLAGRSGANVLTF.

The rearrangement uses TRBV28 and TRBJ1-6; D might be TRBD1 (5 bases). The CDR3 covers 16 residues. Trimming removed 6 bases from V and 1 base from J, with 13 bases in between. In germline, CDR1 is MDHEN, CDR2 SYDVKM. The CDR3 bases are TGTGCCAGCAGCTCAGGGTCGGTGTCCTATAATTCACCCCTCCACTTT. It specifies CASSSGSVSYNSPLHF. Full variable domain (outside the CDR3, taken from reference TRBV28 and TRBJ1-6): DVKVTQSSRYLVKRTGEKVFLECVQDMDHENMFWYRQDPGLGLRLIYFSYDVKMKEKGDIPEGYSVSREKKERFSLILESASTNQTSMYLCASSSGSVSYNSPLHFGNGTRLTVT.

The chain carries TRBV6-5 and TRBJ1-1; weak D call: TRBD1 (6 bases). CDR3 size: 13 residues. CDR1 is MNHEY and CDR2 is SVGAGI in the germline V gene. Trimming took off 7 bases at V and 7 bases at J, with 16 bases between the two ends. The CDR3 region has the DNA TGTGCCAGCACCACGCCAGGGGCTGATGAAGCTTTCTTT. This sequence encodes CASTTPGADEAFF.